This is a list of T cell receptor beta chains from one sample in a study of T cell repertoires in cytomegalovirus infection. TCRdb recomputed calls from the reads with MiXCR, one row per CDR3 protein. The sample contains about 890,000 distinct CDR3 sequences, around 30% of which appear only once. The antigens these receptors bind are not known. The sample was cultured CD8+ T cells from PBMCs, taken from culture after CMV antigen stimulation. The receptors were gathered from a human donor in good health (CMV status not recorded). Some clones in this sample may be carry-over from other donors' samples. The CDR3 runs from the conserved cysteine through the conserved F or W. A D gene is named only where the DNA matches it firmly. Clone size is shown for a subset of rows, as once, few, many or a class of expanded clone.

TRBJ2-1 NA few TRBV29-1 CSVEVDGSYNEQFF TGCAGCGTTGAAGTCGACGGCTCCTACAATGAGCAGTTCTTC
TRBJ2-1 TRBD1 few TRBV7-9 CASRSTGTEYNEQFF TGTGCCAGCAGATCGACCGGGACAGAGTACAATGAGCAGTTCTTC
TRBJ2-2 NA few TRBV12-3/TRBV12-4 CASSFVNGELFF TGTGCCAGCAGTTTCGTTAACGGGGAGCTGTTTTTT
TRBJ2-1 TRBD2 NA TRBV28 CATTGGRIVDEQFF TGTGCCACTACCGGGGGGAGGATCGTCGATGAGCAGTTCTTC
TRBJ2-5 NA few TRBV10-3 CAISEPHVREETQYF TGTGCCATCAGTGAGCCCCATGTTCGGGAGGAGACCCAGTACTTC
TRBJ1-1 NA NA TRBV9 CASSEGGGQNTEAFF TGTGCCAGCAGCGAGGGGGGAGGCCAGAACACTGAAGCTTTCTTT
TRBJ2-1 NA few TRBV2 CASREYEQFF TGTGCCAGCAGGGAGTATGAGCAGTTCTTC
TRBJ1-2 TRBD1 NA TRBV27 CASNKIRDRGPDGYTF TGTGCCAGCAACAAAATCCGGGACAGGGGGCCCGATGGCTACACCTTC
TRBJ2-5 NA NA TRBV2 CASSDAGRETQYF TGTGCCAGCAGTGACGCAGGGCGAGAGACCCAGTACTTC
TRBJ2-2 NA NA TRBV7-9 CASSSVDSQTTPNTGELFF TGTGCCAGCAGCTCTGTGGACAGCCAAACAACTCCCAACACCGGGGAGCTGTTTTTT
TRBJ2-1 NA few TRBV6-1 CASSEAISVMDEQFF TGTGCCAGCAGTGAAGCGATATCGGTAATGGATGAGCAGTTCTTC